These 29 T cell receptor beta chains share one sample of origin, sequenced in a study of T cell repertoires in cytomegalovirus infection. MiXCR, run by TCRdb on the reads, gives a single entry per CDR3 protein. The sample holds some 500,000 distinct CDR3 sequences, about 33% seen once. No antigen has been identified for these receptors. Specimen: cultured PBMCs, collected from culture after CMV antigen stimulation. These receptors all stem from a human donor in good health (CMV status not recorded). Some clones in this sample may be carry-over from other donors' samples.

V gene TRBV19 combines with J gene TRBJ2-7, with 14 bases matching TRBD2. The V gene's germline CDR1 is LNHDA and CDR2 SQIVND (reference sequence). The ends lost 3 bases at V and 6 bases at J; junction bases unmatched: 4. CDR3 length: 15 amino acids. The CDR3 reads CASSMGLAGVGEQYF. CDR3 in DNA: TGTGCCAGTAGTATGGGACTAGCGGGAGTAGGCGAGCAGTACTTC.

This clonotype was seen only a few times. The chain couples TRBV6-1 to TRBJ1-6; TRBD1 matches at 10 bases. The CDR3 extends over 18 amino acids. The germline gives CDR1 MNHNS, CDR2 SASEGT. The trim removed 5 bases at V and 7 bases at J, leaving 14 bases unmatched. The CDR3: CASSLNLRQGAGNSPLHF. DNA of the CDR3: TGTGCCAGCAGTCTGAACCTAAGACAGGGGGCAGGGAATTCACCCCTCCACTTT.

The CDR3 DNA follows: TGTGCCAGCAGCTTACGAACTAGCGGGCGCCAAGAGACCCAGTACTTC. It translates to CASSLRTSGRQETQYF. The chain links TRBV11-2 to TRBJ2-5, with 9 nucleotides matching TRBD2. From germline, CDR1 is SGHAT and CDR2 FQNNGV. CDR3 length: 16 amino acids. After removal of 2 bases from V and 1 base from J, the junction contained 5 bases not matched to a gene. Together with reference TRBV11-2 and TRBJ2-5, the CDR3 gives the full variable domain: EAGVAQSPRYKIIEKRQSVAFWCNPISGHATLYWYQQILGQGPKLLIQFQNNGVVDDSQLPKDRFSAERLKGVDSTLKIQPAKLEDSAVYLCASSLRTSGRQETQYFGPGTRLLVL.

This chain connects TRBV20-1 to TRBJ2-2; TRBD2 matches 10 bases. J gave up 4 bases and V 5 bases, and 13 bases lay outside the gene matches. This CDR3 has 17 amino acids. The germline gives CDR1 DFQATT, CDR2 SNEGSKA (reference sequence). In DNA, the CDR3 is TGCAGTGCTCCCCTGGACTTAGCGGGAGGACCCACCGGGGAGCTGTTTTTT. Its protein product is CSAPLDLAGGPTGELFF.

The CDR3 coding sequence is TGTGCCAGCAGAACAGGGTTGGAGACCCAGTACTTC. Translating it yields CASRTGLETQYF. The chain recombines TRBV12-3 or TRBV12-4 with TRBJ2-5; D is possibly TRBD1 (6 bases). The CDR3 runs to 12 residues. The ends were cut back, 6 bases at V and 5 bases at J, with 10 bases in the middle.

This clonotype was counted only a few times. This chain uses TRBV7-2 with TRBJ2-4, with 13 bases aligning to TRBD2. With V trimmed by 2 bases and J by 0 bases, 13 bases remained unmatched. This CDR3 is 21 amino acids long. Germline V gene lookup returns CDR1 SGHTA and CDR2 FQGNSA. The CDR3 sequence is CASSLIWTSGSNLLAKNIQYF. CDR3 sequence (DNA): TGTGCCAGCAGCTTAATTTGGACTAGCGGGAGCAACCTTCTAGCCAAAAACATTCAGTACTTC.

The chain uses TRBV29-1 and TRBJ2-4, with TRBD2 matching over 13 bases. With 7 bases clipped from V and 4 bases from J, the junction kept 4 bases outside the gene matches. Germline values: CDR1 SQVTM, CDR2 ANQGSEA. This CDR3 is built from 14 residues. The CDR3: CSGGTSGAKNIQYF. The DNA of the CDR3 is TGCAGCGGCGGGACTAGCGGGGCAAAAAACATTCAGTACTTC.

The V and J genes are TRBV7-3 and TRBJ1-3; D is unclear. Trimming left V 0 bases short and J 3 bases short, with 6 bases between. Germline CDR1 reads SGHTA; CDR2 reads FQGTGA. The CDR3 contains 14 residues. In DNA, the CDR3 is TGTGCCAGCAGCTTAACAGCTTATGGAAACACCATATATTTT. This translates into CASSLTAYGNTIYF.

J is TRBJ1-1 and V is TRBV12-3 or TRBV12-4; possible D gene TRBD1, 5 bases. The CDR3 runs to 12 residues. Trimming cost V 3 bases and J 6 bases, with 8 bases left between them. The CDR3 region is CASSFRQPEAFF. The CDR3 region has the DNA TGTGCCAGCAGTTTCAGACAGCCTGAAGCTTTCTTT.

The chain couples TRBV4-1 to TRBJ2-4, with D unresolved. CDR1 and CDR2 from the germline V gene are MGHRA and YSYEKL. The CDR3 runs 16 residues. Trimming stripped 0 bases from V and 1 base from J, with 10 bases between. The CDR3 DNA is TGCGCCAGCAGCCAAGAAGGCGGTGGGGCCAAAAACATTCAGTACTTC. It codes for CASSQEGGGAKNIQYF.

The V gene is TRBV6-1, the J gene TRBJ2-1; D unresolved. Trimming shortened V by 3 bases and J by 5 bases, and 8 bases separated the two germline ends. This CDR3 contains 13 residues. CDR1 MNHNS and CDR2 SASEGT come from the germline V gene. The CDR3 protein is CASSDHRDNEQFF. CDR3 coding DNA: TGTGCCAGCAGTGACCACCGGGACAATGAGCAGTTCTTC.

There are many counts of this clonotype. The chain links TRBV7-2 to TRBJ1-1, with 7 bases fitting TRBD1. The germline gives CDR1 SGHTA, CDR2 FQGNSA. Losses at the gene ends were 2 bases for V and 5 bases for J; bases not matched to a gene: 8. This CDR3 has 15 residues. CDR3 sequence reads: CASSLSPGGWTEAFF. In nucleotides, the CDR3 is TGTGCCAGCAGCTTATCCCCAGGGGGATGGACTGAAGCTTTCTTT.

V gene TRBV28 combines with J gene TRBJ2-1; 8 bases align to TRBD1. CDR1 and CDR2 from the germline V gene are MDHEN and SYDVKM. J was trimmed by 0 bases and V by 8 bases; bases with no gene match: 3. The CDR3 is 14 residues long. The chain's CDR3 is CASHTGGSYNEQFF. The CDR3 DNA reads as TGTGCCAGCCATACAGGGGGCTCCTACAATGAGCAGTTCTTC.

This chain links TRBV4-1 with TRBJ2-1, with D tentatively TRBD1 (5 bases). This CDR3 is built from 12 residues. Trimming stripped 1 base from V and 11 bases from J, with 9 bases between. Looked up from germline, CDR1 is MGHRA and CDR2 is YSYEKL. The CDR3: CASSQVQGKQFF. The CDR3 DNA is TGCGCCAGCAGCCAAGTTCAGGGCAAGCAGTTCTTC.

This clonotype was seen once. This chain connects TRBV28 to TRBJ1-2; D is unresolved. The CDR3 spans 14 residues. Germline V gives CDR1 MDHEN, CDR2 SYDVKM. Trimming removed 5 bases at V and 7 bases at J, with 17 bases between. CDR3 in amino acids: CASSPGLRWSGYTF. In nucleotides, the CDR3 is TGTGCCAGCAGTCCAGGACTCAGATGGAGTGGCTACACCTTC.

This clonotype was seen repeatedly, ten times or more. The CDR3 DNA reads TGTGCCAGCAGTTACTTCGGGACAGGGAGCTCCTACGAGCAGTACTTC. Translating it yields CASSYFGTGSSYEQYF. This chain uses TRBV6-2 or TRBV6-3 with TRBJ2-7; TRBD1 agrees at 9 bases. The V segment lost 1 base and the J segment 0 bases; nucleotides outside the gene matches: 4. The CDR3 spans 16 residues. Germline V lookup: CDR1 MNHEY, CDR2 SVGEGT.

This clonotype showed up just a few times. The J gene is TRBJ2-5, the V gene TRBV6-5; possibly TRBD1 or TRBD2 for D (5 bases each). V shed 5 bases and J shed 1 base, with 17 bases lying between them. Germline V gene sequence: CDR1 MNHEY, CDR2 SVGAGI. The CDR3 is made up of 16 amino acids. DNA of the CDR3: TGTGCCAGCAGTAAAAGAGGGACGGGTTTCCAAGAGACCCAGTACTTC. Its translation: CASSKRGTGFQETQYF.

V is TRBV7-2 and J is TRBJ2-5, with D tentatively TRBD2 (6 bases). V shed 4 bases and J shed 3 bases, with 15 bases lying between them. Germline CDR1 is SGHTA and CDR2 is FQGNSA. This CDR3 is built from 15 residues. The CDR3 sequence is CASSYRLTSKETQYF. DNA for the CDR3: TGTGCCAGCAGCTACCGACTGACTAGTAAAGAGACCCAGTACTTC. Drawing the rest from reference TRBV7-2 and TRBJ2-5, the complete variable domain is GAGVSQSPSNKVTEKGKDVELRCDPISGHTALYWYRQSLGQGLEFLIYFQGNSAPDKSGLPSDRFSAERTGGSVSTLTIQRTQQEDSAVYLCASSYRLTSKETQYFGPGTRLLVL.

This clonotype has just one count. The genes are TRBV20-1 and TRBJ2-5; D remains unclear. The CDR3 consists of 11 residues. The germline V gene encodes CDR1 DFQATT and CDR2 SNEGSKA (reference sequence). V lost 3 bases and J 5 bases, leaving 7 bases between the germline ends. The CDR3 spells CSASQMETQYF. In nucleotides, the CDR3 is TGCAGTGCTAGCCAGATGGAGACCCAGTACTTC.

This chain connects TRBV7-2 to TRBJ2-5, with D unresolved. This CDR3 has 15 residues. Trimming stripped 1 base from V and 3 bases from J, with 12 bases between. CDR1 is SGHTA, CDR2 FQGNSA, per germline. CDR3: CASSLEPGREETQYF. The CDR3 DNA sequence: TGTGCCAGCAGCTTAGAACCTGGACGGGAAGAGACCCAGTACTTC.

The chain is built from TRBV19 and TRBJ2-1, with 11 bases that match TRBD2. Germline lookup yields CDR1 LNHDA and CDR2 SQIVND (reference sequence). The CDR3 contains 15 residues. With V trimmed by 3 bases and J by 7 bases, 5 bases remained unmatched. CDR3 sequence (DNA): TGTGCCAGTAGTATCACACCTAGCGGGAGGAATGAGCAGTTCTTC. It encodes CASSITPSGRNEQFF.

Only a few counts were recorded for this clonotype. The chain has TRBV6-1 and TRBJ1-5; TRBD1 matches at 7 bases. Germline CDR1 and CDR2: MNHNS and SASEGT. The V and J ends lost 6 bases and 4 bases, in that order; junction bases with no gene match: 9. The CDR3 totals 15 residues. CDR3 protein: CASRGGDSGNQPQHF. Written as DNA, the CDR3 is TGTGCCAGCAGGGGGGGGGACAGCGGTAATCAGCCCCAGCATTTT.

The chain links TRBV27 to TRBJ2-7; 7 bases fit TRBD2. This CDR3 has 14 residues. The V and J ends lost 2 bases and 3 bases, in that order; junction bases with no gene match: 4. Looked up from germline, CDR1 is MNHEY and CDR2 is SMNVEV (reference sequence). The CDR3 coding sequence is TGTGCCAGCAGTTTAACGGGAGGAAGCTACGAGCAGTACGTC. Translated, it gives CASSLTGGSYEQYV.

A few counts support this clonotype. V usage is TRBV12-3 or TRBV12-4 and J usage is TRBJ2-3, with 8 bases aligning to TRBD1. V trimming: 7 bases; J trimming: 3 bases; junction bases outside the gene matches: 15. The CDR3 consists of 17 residues. CDR3 loop: CASIRALGQGGTDTQYF. The CDR3, as DNA: TGTGCCAGCATTCGGGCCCTCGGACAGGGTGGGACAGATACGCAGTATTTT.

This clonotype was seen only a few times. The V call is TRBV7-9, the J call TRBJ2-7; D may be TRBD1 (6 bases). This CDR3 is built from 12 residues. Trimming removed 6 bases at V and 4 bases at J, with 10 bases between. Germline V lookup: CDR1 SEHNR, CDR2 FQNEAQ (reference sequence). The CDR3 DNA sequence: TGTGCCAGCAGGCCACAGGGTTACGAGCAGTACTTC. It specifies CASRPQGYEQYF.

V gene TRBV20-1 combines with J gene TRBJ2-3; 9 bases agree with TRBD2. Germline assignment: CDR1 DFQATT and CDR2 SNEGSKA (reference sequence). CDR3 length: 16 amino acids. V dropped 0 bases and J dropped 4; count of bases not matched to a gene: 8. The CDR3: CSARDSPGLASDTQYF. The CDR3 DNA is TGCAGTGCTAGAGACTCCCCGGGACTAGCATCAGATACGCAGTATTTT.

This clonotype was detected a few times. J is TRBJ2-5 and V is TRBV6-2 or TRBV6-3, with D tentatively TRBD2 (6 bases). Trimming stripped 11 bases from V and 2 bases from J, with 15 bases between. This CDR3 spans 13 amino acids. The V gene's germline CDR1 is MNHEY and CDR2 SVGEGT. The DNA of the CDR3 is TGTGCCCACCGCGAGGCGGGACAAGAGACCCAGTACTTC. Translation: CAHREAGQETQYF.

This clonotype was observed a few times. The chain links TRBV5-4 to TRBJ2-1; 8 nucleotides line up with TRBD2. The V gene's germline CDR1 is SGHNT and CDR2 YYREEE (reference sequence). V trimming: 2 bases; J trimming: 2 bases; junction bases outside the gene matches: 15. The CDR3 is 19 residues long. The CDR3, as DNA: TGTGCCAGCAGCTTAGGGGGACTCCCGGGACTAGGTACCTACAATGAGCAGTTCTTC. This encodes CASSLGGLPGLGTYNEQFF.

This clonotype was counted many times. V usage is TRBV7-9 and J usage is TRBJ1-4; 7 positions agree with TRBD1. The ends lost 5 bases at V and 4 bases at J; junction bases unmatched: 10. CDR3 length: 16 amino acids. Germline V lookup: CDR1 SEHNR, CDR2 FQNEAQ (reference sequence). In DNA form, the CDR3 reads TGTGCCAGCAGCGAACGGCGGACAGGACGTAATGAAAAACTGTTTTTT. Protein product: CASSERRTGRNEKLFF.